The 5 T cell receptor beta chains below were found in one sample sequenced in a study of T cell repertoires in cytomegalovirus infection (dated by TCRdb to between 2019 and 2020). Antigens for these TCRs are unknown. Reads for this sample came from an Illumina HiSeq 1500. The public reads were run again by TCRdb, first through fastp at Q25 and then through MiXCR, and only productive beta chains were kept. When rows share a CDR3 protein, they turn into one entry using the most common DNA and genes. The sample table shows about 500,000 distinct CDR3 sequences, and roughly 34% are seen once. The ten biggest clones cover roughly a sixth of the sample. Explained via the paper, the treatment or condition label denotes: in vitro stimulation with specific CMV peptide epitopes to enrich CMV-specific T cells. The material was cultured PBMCs, obtained from culture after CMV antigen stimulation. The source of these receptors is a human donor in good health (CMV status not recorded). Some clones in this sample may be carry-over from other donors' samples.

The V call is TRBV6-8, the J call TRBJ1-5; perhaps TRBD1 as D (5 bases). In germline, CDR1 is MNHGY, CDR2 SAAAGT. V was clipped by 8 bases and J by 0 bases, with 26 bases between them. This CDR3 is 19 amino acids long. The CDR3 DNA follows: TGTGCCAGCGGGAATCCTCCGGGACGGAGGGACTATAGCAATCAGCCCCAGCATTTT. Protein sequence: CASGNPPGRRDYSNQPQHF.

The table lists this clonotype with a count of one. V is TRBV4-3 and J is TRBJ1-2, with 7 nucleotides matching TRBD1. V shed 0 bases and J 6 bases; nucleotides not matched to a gene: 7. The CDR3 runs to 15 residues. Germline V lookup: CDR1 LGHNA, CDR2 YSLEER. This CDR3 reads CASSQDEGANHGYTF. CDR3 nucleotides: TGCGCCAGCAGCCAAGATGAGGGGGCGAATCATGGCTACACCTTC.

This sequence joins TRBV27 and TRBJ1-2; the D is unclear. This CDR3 spans 14 amino acids. Trimming stripped 3 bases from V and 4 bases from J, with 12 bases between. Germline values: CDR1 MNHEY, CDR2 SMNVEV (reference sequence). The CDR3 spells CASSFGRGSYGYTF. The CDR3 region has the DNA TGTGCCAGCAGTTTCGGGAGAGGCAGCTATGGCTACACCTTC.

This clonotype was seen only a few times. The rearrangement uses TRBV19 and TRBJ2-7; D remains unclear. Germline V gives CDR1 LNHDA, CDR2 SQIVND (reference sequence). V was cut by 6 bases and J by 7 bases, with 10 bases left in between. CDR3 length: 11 residues. The CDR3, as DNA: TGTGCCAGTAGAGGCGTTTGGGAGCAGTACGTC. Translation: CASRGVWEQYV.

The chain is built from TRBV6-5 and TRBJ2-1; D not certain. Germline CDR1 and CDR2: MNHEY and SVGAGI. The ends were cut back, 6 bases at V and 8 bases at J, with 11 bases in the middle. The CDR3 loop spans 12 amino acids. The CDR3 DNA reads as TGTGCCAGCAGCGTCGGGCTGGATGAGCAGTTCTTC. It specifies CASSVGLDEQFF.